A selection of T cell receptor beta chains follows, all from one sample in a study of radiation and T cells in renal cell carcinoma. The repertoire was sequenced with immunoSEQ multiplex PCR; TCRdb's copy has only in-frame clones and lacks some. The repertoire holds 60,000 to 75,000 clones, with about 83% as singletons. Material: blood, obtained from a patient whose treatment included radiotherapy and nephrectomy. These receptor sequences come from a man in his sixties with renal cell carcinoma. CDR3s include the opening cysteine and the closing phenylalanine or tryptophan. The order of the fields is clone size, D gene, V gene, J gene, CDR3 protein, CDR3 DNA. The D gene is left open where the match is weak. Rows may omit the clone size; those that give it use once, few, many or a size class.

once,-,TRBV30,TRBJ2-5,CAWSGTAKETQYF,TGTGCCTGGAGTGGGACAGCTAAAGAGACCCAGTACTTC
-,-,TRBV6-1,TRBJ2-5,CASSEAPGGTETQYF,TGTGCCAGCAGTGAAGCGCCGGGGGGCACAGAGACCCAGTACTTC
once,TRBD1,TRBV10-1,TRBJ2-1,CASSEWTGSEQFF,TGCGCCAGCAGTGAGTGGACAGGGAGTGAGCAGTTCTTC
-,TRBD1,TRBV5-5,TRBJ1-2,CASSPDRGLGYTF,TGTGCCAGCAGTCCGGACAGGGGGCTTGGCTACACCTTC
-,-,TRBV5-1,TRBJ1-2,CASSLGVAQSYGYTF,TGCGCCAGCAGCTTGGGGGTGGCACAGTCCTATGGCTACACCTTC
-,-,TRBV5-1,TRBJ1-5,CASSLVSGEPQHF,TGCGCCAGCAGCTTGGTATCAGGGGAGCCCCAGCATTTT
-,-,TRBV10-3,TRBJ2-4,CAISESGLAKNIQYF,TGTGCCATCAGTGAGTCCGGATTGGCCAAAAACATTCAGTACTTC
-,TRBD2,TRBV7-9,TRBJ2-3,CASSLRGDGTDTQYF,TGTGCCAGCAGCTTACGGGGGGACGGCACAGATACGCAGTATTTT
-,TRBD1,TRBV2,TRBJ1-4,CASSAQGTNEKLFF,TGTGCCAGCAGTGCACAGGGGACTAATGAAAAACTGTTTTTT
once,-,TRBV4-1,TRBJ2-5,CASSPNREVQETQYF,TGCGCCAGCAGCCCGAACAGGGAGGTACAAGAGACCCAGTACTTC
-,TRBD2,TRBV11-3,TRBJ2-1,CASSFGLDYNEQFF,TGTGCCAGCAGCTTCGGACTAGATTACAATGAGCAGTTCTTC
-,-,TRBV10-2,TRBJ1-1,CASSVGDTEAFF,TGCGCCAGCAGTGTAGGGGACACTGAAGCTTTCTTT
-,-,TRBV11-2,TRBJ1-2,CASSLGADYGYTF,TGTGCCAGCAGCTTAGGGGCGGACTATGGCTACACCTTC
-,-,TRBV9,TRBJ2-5,CASSGPDPWTQYF,TGTGCCAGCAGCGGGCCTGATCCCTGGACCCAGTACTTC
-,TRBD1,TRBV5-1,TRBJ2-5,CASSPQTGIQETQYF,TGCGCCAGCAGCCCACAGACAGGGATCCAAGAGACCCAGTACTTC
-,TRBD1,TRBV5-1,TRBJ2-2,CASGAGGAFVGELFF,TGCGCCAGCGGCGCAGGGGGCGCCTTCGTCGGGGAGCTGTTTTTT
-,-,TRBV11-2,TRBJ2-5,CASSSPPSETQYF,TGTGCCAGCAGCTCTCCCCCCTCCGAGACCCAGTACTTC
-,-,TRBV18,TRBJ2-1,CASSPGSEQFF,TGTGCCAGCTCACCCGGGAGTGAGCAGTTCTTC
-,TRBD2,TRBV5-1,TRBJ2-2,CASSLAKTSYTGELFF,TGCGCCAGCAGCTTGGCCAAGACTAGCTACACCGGGGAGCTGTTTTTT
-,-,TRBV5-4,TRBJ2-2,CASSHREMNTGELFF,TGTGCCAGCAGCCACAGGGAAATGAACACCGGGGAGCTGTTTTTT
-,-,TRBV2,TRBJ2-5,CASSEDLQETQYF,TGTGCCAGCAGTGAAGACCTCCAAGAGACCCAGTACTTC
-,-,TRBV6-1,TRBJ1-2,CASSEQGTSYGYTF,TGTGCCAGCAGTGAACAGGGGACATCCTATGGCTACACCTTC
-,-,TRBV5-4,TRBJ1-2,CASNSGGDYGYTF,TGTGCCAGCAACTCGGGGGGAGACTATGGCTACACCTTC
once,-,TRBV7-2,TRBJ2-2,CASSRRSQGNTGELFF,TGTGCCAGCAGCCGTAGGTCACAGGGGAACACCGGGGAGCTGTTTTTT
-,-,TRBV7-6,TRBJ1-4,CASSLAHGTPATNEKLFF,TGTGCCAGCAGCTTAGCGCACGGGACACCCGCAACTAATGAAAAACTGTTTTTT
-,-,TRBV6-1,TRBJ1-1,CASIGGLQNTEAFF,TGTGCCAGCATCGGGGGGCTACAGAACACTGAAGCTTTCTTT
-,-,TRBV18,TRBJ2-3,CASSPRTDSDTQYF,TGTGCCAGCTCACCCAGGACGGACTCAGATACGCAGTATTTT
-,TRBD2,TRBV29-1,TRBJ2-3,CSVEATSGRTDTQYF,TGCAGCGTTGAAGCGACTAGCGGACGCACAGATACGCAGTATTTT
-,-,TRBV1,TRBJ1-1,CTSSPNNRGRVNTEAFF,TGCACCAGCAGCCCTAACAACAGGGGGCGGGTTAACACTGAAGCTTTCTTT
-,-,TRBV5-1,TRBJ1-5,CASSLAPAEGPQHF,TGCGCCAGCAGCTTGGCCCCGGCAGAAGGACCCCAGCATTTT
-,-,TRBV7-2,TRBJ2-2,CASSLAQVNTGELFF,TGTGCCAGCAGCTTAGCCCAGGTTAACACCGGGGAGCTGTTTTTT
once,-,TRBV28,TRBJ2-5,CASSFSGMETQYF,TGTGCCAGCAGTTTCTCAGGGATGGAGACCCAGTACTTC
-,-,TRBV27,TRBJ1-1,CASSFTGLFPMNTEAFF,TGTGCCAGCAGTTTTACGGGACTGTTCCCCATGAACACTGAAGCTTTCTTT
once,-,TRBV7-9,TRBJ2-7,CASSLENGGQYF,TGTGCCAGCAGCTTAGAGAACGGGGGGCAGTACTTC
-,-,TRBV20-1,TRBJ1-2,CSARVDSLYTF,TGCAGTGCTAGAGTCGACAGCCTCTACACCTTC
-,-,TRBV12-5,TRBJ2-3,CAVARGTYSTDTQYF,TGTGCTGTCGCTAGGGGGACTTATAGCACAGATACGCAGTATTTT
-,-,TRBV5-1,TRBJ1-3,CASSRDSAGNTIYF,TGCGCCAGCAGCCGAGACAGTGCGGGAAACACCATATATTTT